This is a list of T cell receptor beta chains from one sample in a study of T-cell reconstitution after alpha-beta-depleted transplantation in children. A single record per CDR3 protein comes from TCRdb applying MiXCR to the PCR reads. The table shows approximately 500,000 distinct CDR3 sequences, with roughly a quarter occurring only once. This specimen consisted of PBMCs, obtained before TCRalphabeta/CD19-depleted stem cell transplant. The origin of the receptors is a boy in the first two years of life with Wiskott-Aldrich syndrome, due to receive a stem cell transplant. Both conserved end residues are part of each CDR3. The D gene is left open where the match is weak. The listing skips clone size in some rows; elsewhere it reads once, few, many or a size class.

J gene,D gene,clone size,V gene,CDR3 protein,CDR3 DNA
TRBJ2-7,-,few,TRBV5-1,CASSLELLFEQYF,TGCGCCAGCAGCCTGGAACTTCTATTCGAGCAGTACTTC
TRBJ2-3,-,few,TRBV5-1,CASSLSPPNTQYF,TGCGCCAGCAGCTTGAGTCCCCCAAATACGCAGTATTTT
TRBJ1-2,-,-,TRBV29-1,CSVVSTWGISRDTF,TGCAGCGTTGTCTCTACCTGGGGGATTAGTCGCGACACCTTC
TRBJ2-1,-,few,TRBV20-1,CSARVGTTYNEQFF,TGCAGTGCTAGAGTTGGGACAACCTACAATGAGCAGTTCTTC
TRBJ2-1,TRBD2,-,TRBV27,CASSFRTSGIDEQFF,TGTGCCAGCAGTTTTAGGACTAGCGGGATCGATGAGCAGTTCTTC
TRBJ1-2,TRBD1,few,TRBV29-1,CSVGTGESGYTF,TGCAGCGTTGGAACAGGGGAGAGTGGCTACACCTTC
TRBJ2-1,-,-,TRBV7-8,CASSLEWRANNEQFF,TGTGCCAGCAGCTTAGAATGGAGGGCTAACAATGAGCAGTTCTTC
TRBJ2-7,-,-,TRBV5-1,CASSFSGPGVEQYF,TGCGCCAGCAGCTTTAGCGGCCCCGGGGTCGAGCAGTACTTC
TRBJ2-7,-,-,TRBV20-1,CSDRDLPRAGRHYEQYF,TGCAGTGATAGAGATCTTCCTCGGGCGGGGAGACACTACGAGCAGTACTTC
TRBJ2-7,-,few,TRBV30,CAWRIGPYEQYF,TGTGCCTGGAGGATAGGGCCCTACGAGCAGTACTTC
TRBJ2-7,TRBD2,-,TRBV6-5,CASIISGFSYEQYF,TGTGCCAGCATTATTAGCGGGTTCTCCTACGAGCAGTACTTC
TRBJ2-7,-,few,TRBV5-1,CASSLSVTGQAHYYEQYF,TGCGCCAGCAGCTTGAGTGTGACAGGCCAGGCCCATTACTACGAGCAGTACTTC
TRBJ2-3,TRBD2,-,TRBV12-3/TRBV12-4,CASSLASGTTDTQYF,TGTGCCAGCAGTTTAGCTAGCGGGACTACAGATACGCAGTATTTT
TRBJ2-1,TRBD2,-,TRBV20-1,CSARTNLAGGAYNEQFF,TGCAGTGCTAGGACGAACCTAGCGGGAGGAGCCTACAATGAGCAGTTCTTC
TRBJ1-2,-,few,TRBV28,CASSLTSRVYGYTF,TGTGCCAGCAGTTTGACGTCGAGGGTTTATGGCTACACCTTC
TRBJ2-7,-,-,TRBV7-9,CASSLALGRSYEQYF,TGTGCCAGCAGCTTAGCACTGGGCAGATCCTACGAGCAGTACTTC
TRBJ1-1,TRBD1,-,TRBV12-3/TRBV12-4,CASSSLNTGVNRVAEAFF,TGTGCCAGCAGTTCCCTCAATACAGGGGTGAATAGGGTAGCTGAAGCTTTCTTT
TRBJ1-2,TRBD1,-,TRBV20-1,CSAREYRTGVLGGYTF,TGCAGTGCTAGAGAATATCGGACAGGGGTCCTGGGGGGCTACACCTTC
TRBJ2-1,-,-,TRBV20-1,CSASEGYFNEQFF,TGCAGTGCTAGTGAGGGCTACTTCAATGAGCAGTTCTTC
TRBJ2-3,TRBD2,-,TRBV20-1,CSARAGGPVDTQYF,TGCAGTGCTAGAGCGGGAGGGCCTGTAGATACGCAGTATTTT
TRBJ2-3,-,-,TRBV29-1,CSVDGTSTDTQYF,TGCAGCGTTGATGGGACTTCCACAGATACGCAGTATTTT
TRBJ1-2,TRBD1,few,TRBV10-3,CPISRGWDRPYGYTF,TGTCCCATCAGTAGGGGTTGGGACAGGCCGTATGGCTACACCTTC
TRBJ2-3,-,few,TRBV5-1,CASSLGIYGADTQYF,TGCGCCAGCAGCTTGGGGATCTATGGGGCGGATACGCAGTATTTT
TRBJ2-3,-,few,TRBV5-1,CASSLFGEGIYPDTQYF,TGCGCCAGCAGCTTGTTTGGTGAGGGGATTTATCCAGATACGCAGTATTTT
TRBJ2-3,TRBD2,few,TRBV12-3/TRBV12-4,CASSFAVLAASTDTQYF,TGTGCCAGCAGTTTCGCCGTACTAGCGGCAAGCACAGATACGCAGTATTTT
TRBJ2-5,TRBD1,once,TRBV9,CASSVEDRGYQETQYF,TGTGCCAGCAGCGTCGAGGACAGGGGGTACCAAGAGACCCAGTACTTC
TRBJ2-3,-,-,TRBV30,CAWSHAISVSDTQYF,TGTGCCTGGAGTCACGCCATCAGCGTTTCAGATACGCAGTATTTT
TRBJ2-1,TRBD2,few,TRBV5-1,CASSSLPSGQDNEQFF,TGCGCCAGCAGCTCCCTGCCTAGCGGGCAAGACAATGAGCAGTTCTTC
TRBJ1-5,TRBD1,-,TRBV4-1,CASSQDFGQGADQPQHF,TGCGCCAGCAGCCAAGATTTTGGACAGGGGGCCGATCAGCCCCAGCATTTT
TRBJ2-3,-,few,TRBV5-1,CASSLDPYTQYF,TGCGCCAGCAGCTTGGATCCATATACGCAGTATTTT
TRBJ1-2,TRBD1,-,TRBV12-3/TRBV12-4,CASSLGQGGGGYTF,TGTGCCAGCAGTTTAGGACAGGGAGGAGGAGGCTACACCTTC
TRBJ2-3,TRBD2,-,TRBV5-6,CASSFRTSGRYTQYF,TGTGCCAGCAGCTTCCGGACTAGCGGGAGGTATACGCAGTATTTT
TRBJ1-4,TRBD1,few,TRBV4-1,CASSQDLGQGFGANEKLFF,TGCGCCAGCAGCCAAGATCTGGGACAGGGGTTTGGGGCTAATGAAAAACTGTTTTTT
TRBJ2-2,TRBD1,-,TRBV2,CASSEALPVVQGLYF,TGTGCCAGCAGTGAAGCGCTTCCAGTGGTACAGGGGTTATATTTT
TRBJ1-3,-,-,TRBV4-2,CASSQEGAGNTIYF,TGTGCCAGCAGCCAAGAAGGGGCTGGAAACACCATATATTTT
TRBJ1-2,-,-,TRBV10-3,CAISRTRDYGYTF,TGTGCCATCAGTCGTACCCGTGACTATGGCTACACCTTC
TRBJ1-5,-,many,TRBV12-3/TRBV12-4,CASSPRGDSNQPQHF,TGTGCCAGCAGTCCCCGCGGGGATAGCAATCAGCCCCAGCATTTT
TRBJ2-3,-,-,TRBV5-1,CASSLGIRLVGSTDTQYF,TGCGCCAGCAGCTTGGGTATACGACTAGTTGGGAGCACAGATACGCAGTATTTT
TRBJ2-1,TRBD2,-,TRBV5-1,CASRAPTIAGGNEQFF,TGCGCCAGCAGGGCGCCCACGATAGCGGGAGGCAATGAGCAGTTCTTC
TRBJ2-7,TRBD1,-,TRBV5-1,CASSPSPGQNYEQYF,TGCGCCAGCAGCCCCAGTCCGGGACAGAACTACGAGCAGTACTTC
TRBJ2-6,TRBD1,-,TRBV4-1,CASSQVPTGVGANVLTF,TGCGCCAGCAGCCAAGTCCCGACAGGGGTAGGGGCCAACGTCCTGACTTTC
TRBJ2-2,-,-,TRBV7-9,CASSIAGRTGELFF,TGTGCCAGCAGCATCGCGGGCCGAACCGGGGAGCTGTTTTTT
TRBJ2-7,TRBD1,-,TRBV6-5,CASSYRDRGAYEQYF,TGTGCCAGCAGTTACCGGGACAGGGGTGCCTACGAGCAGTACTTC
TRBJ2-3,TRBD2,few,TRBV20-1,CSASRGGTDTQYF,TGCAGTGCTAGTCGGGGGGGCACAGATACGCAGTATTTT
TRBJ1-1,-,-,TRBV12-3/TRBV12-4,CASSPDGENTEAFF,TGTGCCAGCAGCCCGGACGGCGAGAACACTGAAGCTTTCTTT
TRBJ2-1,TRBD1,-,TRBV29-1,CSVDRGRGQFF,TGCAGCGTCGACAGGGGGCGAGGGCAGTTCTTC
TRBJ2-1,TRBD2,-,TRBV6-1,CASSRGTSGRDEQFF,TGTGCCAGCAGTAGGGGGACTAGCGGGAGGGATGAGCAGTTCTTC
TRBJ2-5,TRBD1,-,TRBV20-1,CSAMTGGNWETQYF,TGCAGTGCTATGACAGGGGGAAATTGGGAGACCCAGTACTTC
TRBJ2-1,TRBD2,-,TRBV12-3/TRBV12-4,CASSLAGGMYNEQFF,TGTGCCAGCAGTCTAGCGGGAGGGATGTACAATGAGCAGTTCTTC
TRBJ2-7,TRBD1,-,TRBV20-1,CSAHYLDRGLPYEQYF,TGCAGTGCTCACTACCTGGACAGGGGGCTCCCCTACGAGCAGTACTTC
TRBJ2-1,-,few,TRBV12-3/TRBV12-4,CASSFSVTGEQFF,TGTGCCAGCAGTTTCAGCGTGACTGGTGAGCAGTTCTTC
TRBJ1-1,-,-,TRBV7-9,CASSLLQWSEAFF,TGTGCCAGCAGCTTATTACAGTGGAGTGAAGCTTTCTTT
TRBJ2-2,-,-,TRBV10-2,CASMKYGNTGELFF,TGCGCCAGCATGAAGTACGGGAACACCGGGGAGCTGTTTTTT
TRBJ2-3,-,-,TRBV24-1,CATSEGPPDTQYF,TGTGCCACCAGTGAGGGCCCGCCAGATACGCAGTATTTT
TRBJ2-3,-,few,TRBV7-2,CASSPRGWGLEAQYF,TGTGCCAGCAGCCCCAGGGGATGGGGGCTAGAGGCGCAGTATTTT
TRBJ1-1,-,few,TRBV19,CASRHSYTEAFF,TGTGCCAGTAGACACAGCTACACTGAAGCTTTCTTT